Following are 17 T cell receptor beta chains from one sample sequenced in a study of T-cell memory formation after mild COVID-19. A single record per CDR3 protein comes from TCRdb applying MiXCR to the 5' RACE reads. The sample contains about 270,000 distinct CDR3 sequences, 15% to 17% of which appear only once. Sequencing input: PBMCs or a T cell subset sorted from them (not recorded which). The receptors here all came from an adult woman who had mild COVID-19 (a few samples of this study predate the infection). Cell type and time point are not known.

V usage is TRBV2 and J usage is TRBJ1-1, with D uncertain. Per the germline V gene, CDR1 is SNHLY and CDR2 is FYNNEI. Deletions cut 10 bases from V and 1 base from J, with 13 bases between. The CDR3 length is 13 residues. The CDR3 sequence: CATKRARNTEAFF. The CDR3 DNA reads as TGTGCCACGAAGAGGGCCCGGAACACTGAAGCTTTCTTT.

This clonotype was seen a few times. The rearrangement links TRBV2 to TRBJ1-4, with 9 positions matching TRBD1. Trimming took 5 bases from V and 6 from J; bases not matched to a gene: 4. Looked up from germline, CDR1 is SNHLY and CDR2 is FYNNEI. The CDR3 contains 14 residues. The CDR3 region has the DNA TGTGCCAGCAGTCCCGGGACAGGGTATGAAAAACTGTTTTTT. It is translated as CASSPGTGYEKLFF.

J is TRBJ2-1 and V is TRBV12-3 or TRBV12-4, with TRBD2 matching over 9 bases. The junction had 9 bases not matched to a gene; V was cut back by 6 bases and J by 6 bases. There are 15 residues in the CDR3. The CDR3 protein is CASSPAGGPGNEQFF. Written as DNA, the CDR3 is TGTGCCAGCAGCCCCGCGGGGGGGCCGGGCAATGAGCAGTTCTTC.

This clonotype has a handful of counts. J is TRBJ2-7 and V is TRBV20-1, with D perhaps TRBD1 or TRBD2 (6 bases each). The CDR3 extends over 14 amino acids. Looked up from germline, CDR1 is DFQATT and CDR2 is SNEGSKA (reference sequence). The V gene lost 1 base and the J gene lost 3 bases, with 13 bases spanning the gap. CDR3 loop: CSARVGGKYYEQYF. The CDR3 region has the DNA TGCAGTGCTAGAGTAGGGGGGAAGTACTACGAGCAGTACTTC.

This chain uses TRBV9 with TRBJ2-7; D may be TRBD1 (5 bases). This CDR3 region has 14 residues. Germline CDR1 SGDLS, CDR2 YYNGEE. V lost 1 base and J lost 0, with 8 bases in between. The CDR3 coding sequence is TGTGCCAGCAGCGTACTGGACACCTCCTACGAGCAGTACTTC. It translates to CASSVLDTSYEQYF.

The chain uses TRBV20-1 and TRBJ2-7; D is uncertain. CDR1 is DFQATT, CDR2 SNEGSKA, per germline (reference sequence). The V end was cut by 6 bases, the J end by 5 bases, with 17 bases between. CDR3 size: 13 residues. The DNA of the CDR3 is TGCAGTGCCGAGTCCAGGAGAAGTGACGAGCAGTACTTC. Protein sequence: CSAESRRSDEQYF.

V gene TRBV5-1 combines with J gene TRBJ1-1; TRBD1 matches 7 bases. Germline lookup yields CDR1 SGHRS and CDR2 YFSETQ. V dropped 2 bases and J dropped 4; count of bases not matched to a gene: 11. This CDR3 has 16 amino acids. The CDR3, as DNA: TGCGCCAGCAGCTTTGGTACAGGGGCCGGGGGCACTGAAGCTTTCTTT. Its translation: CASSFGTGAGGTEAFF. The variable domain in full, with the rest retrieved from reference TRBV5-1 and TRBJ1-1, is KAGVTQTPRYLIKTRGQQVTLSCSPISGHRSVSWYQQTPGQGLQFLFEYFSETQRNKGNFPGRFSGRQFSNSRSEMNVSTLELGDSALYLCASSFGTGAGGTEAFFGQGTRLTVV.

This clonotype showed up just a few times. The chain joins TRBV24-1 to TRBJ1-2; D is ambiguous. Germline V gene sequence: CDR1 KGHDR, CDR2 SFDVKD. The CDR3 is made up of 13 amino acids. Trimming left V 3 bases short and J 8 bases short, with 12 bases between. The CDR3 is CATSDVGVNGYTF. In DNA form, the CDR3 reads TGTGCCACCAGTGATGTCGGGGTTAACGGCTACACCTTC.

CDR3 loop: CASSSGLVRQETQYF. The CDR3 region has the DNA TGTGCCAGCAGTTCGGGACTAGTGAGGCAAGAGACCCAGTACTTC. The chain employs TRBV27 and TRBJ2-5; 8 positions match TRBD2. CDR1 and CDR2 from the germline V gene are MNHEY and SMNVEV (reference sequence). V trimming: 4 bases; J trimming: 2 bases; junction bases outside the gene matches: 6. This CDR3 spans 15 amino acids.

Details on this clonotype: A junction end diverges from the germline sequence, so it may reflect a read error. The genes are TRBV6-5 and TRBJ2-5, with a weak D call TRBD2 (5 bases). This CDR3 has 12 amino acids. The germline CDR1 and CDR2 sequences are MNHEY and SVGAGI. The CDR3 nucleotides are TGTGACAGCAGTTCGACGGGGGAGACCCAGTACTTC. This gives the protein CDSSSTGETQYF.

The chain employs TRBV19 and TRBJ2-3; TRBD2 agrees at 8 bases. The CDR3 is made up of 14 amino acids. The V gene's germline CDR1 is LNHDA and CDR2 SQIVND (reference sequence). V was pared by 4 bases and J by 1 base, with 1 base of the junction left unmatched. The CDR3 loop reads CASSRLARTDTQYF. The CDR3 region has the DNA TGTGCCAGTAGTAGACTAGCGCGCACAGATACGCAGTATTTT.

V is TRBV12-5 and J is TRBJ2-3; the D is unclear. Trimming cost V 2 bases and J 1 base, with 13 bases left between them. Looked up from germline, CDR1 is LGHNT and CDR2 is FRNRAP. CDR3 length: 16 residues. The CDR3 here is CASGLTLGGRTDTQYF. CDR3 nucleotide sequence: TGTGCTAGTGGTTTGACTCTGGGCGGACGCACAGATACGCAGTATTTT.

A few counts support this clonotype. The gene calls are TRBV24-1 and TRBJ2-1; TRBD2 matches 8 bases. Germline V gene data show CDR1 as KGHDR and CDR2 as SFDVKD. Trimming at V came to 3 bases and at J to 0 bases, leaving 6 bases not matched to a gene. CDR3 length: 17 amino acids. In nucleotides, the CDR3 is TGTGCCACCAGTGATCCATTAGCGGGAACCTCCTACAATGAGCAGTTCTTC. Protein sequence: CATSDPLAGTSYNEQFF.

This clonotype showed up just a few times. The chain is built from TRBV19 and TRBJ2-7; a weak D match, TRBD2 (7 bases). The CDR3 extends over 16 amino acids. With 3 bases removed from V and 0 bases from J, the gap between germline ends came to 15 bases. Germline CDR1 reads LNHDA; CDR2 reads SQIVND (reference sequence). Here the CDR3 reads CASSIRAGHPSYEQYF. The DNA for the CDR3 is TGTGCCAGTAGTATTAGAGCGGGACACCCCTCCTACGAGCAGTACTTC. The full variable domain, completed using reference TRBV19 and TRBJ2-7, is DGGITQSPKYLFRKEGQNVTLSCEQNLNHDAMYWYRQDPGQGLRLIYYSQIVNDFQKGDIAEGYSVSREKKESFPLTVTSAQKNPTAFYLCASSIRAGHPSYEQYFGPGTRLTVT.

The rearrangement joins TRBV5-1 to TRBJ2-1; 12 nucleotides agree with TRBD2. The CDR3 sequence is 14 residues long. V dropped 6 bases and J dropped 7; count of bases not matched to a gene: 5. Germline V gene sequence: CDR1 SGHRS, CDR2 YFSETQ. CDR3 sequence (DNA): TGCGCCAGCACCCCCGGACTAGCGGGGAATGAGCAGTTCTTC. Translation: CASTPGLAGNEQFF.

CDR3 sequence (DNA): TGCAGTCCAGACATGCCCTCGAGCAATGAGCAGTTCTTC. This gives the protein CSPDMPSSNEQFF. The chain combines TRBV20-1 with TRBJ2-1; unclear D gene. Germline V gene lookup returns CDR1 DFQATT and CDR2 SNEGSKA (reference sequence). V was trimmed by 8 bases and J by 6 bases, leaving 17 bases between them. This CDR3 is 13 amino acids long.

The V call is TRBV5-1, the J call TRBJ1-2; D may be TRBD1 (5 bases). CDR1 SGHRS and CDR2 YFSETQ come from the germline V gene. V was cut by 0 bases and J by 2 bases, with 11 bases left in between. This CDR3 spans 15 amino acids. The CDR3 nucleotides are TGCGCCAGCAGCTTGGAGGGGTATAAGAACTATGGCTACACCTTC. Translation gives CASSLEGYKNYGYTF.